This entry concerns a single T cell receptor (beta chain). This sample is part of a study of blood T cell repertoires in COVID-19. Across the whole study: From T cells, B-cell-depleted T cells, or PBMCs came the material, which was cDNA or gDNA.

Profiling relied on immunoSEQ multiplex PCR, and the TCRdb table lists in-frame clones only, not all of them. The table has about 250,000 clones, 85% to 90% seen once. CDR1 and CDR2 from the germline V gene are MNHEY and SVGAGI. The CDR3 is 13 amino acids. V dropped 8 bases and J dropped 3; count of bases not matched to a gene: 4. The sequenced material came from peripheral blood. The sequence came from a woman in her forties who had recovered from COVID-19. The chain links TRBV6-5 to TRBJ2-1; 7 bases line up with TRBD1. CDR3 loop: CASRRQGYNEQFF. Here the CDR3 DNA reads TGTGCCAGCCGAAGACAGGGCTACAATGAGCAGTTCTTC.